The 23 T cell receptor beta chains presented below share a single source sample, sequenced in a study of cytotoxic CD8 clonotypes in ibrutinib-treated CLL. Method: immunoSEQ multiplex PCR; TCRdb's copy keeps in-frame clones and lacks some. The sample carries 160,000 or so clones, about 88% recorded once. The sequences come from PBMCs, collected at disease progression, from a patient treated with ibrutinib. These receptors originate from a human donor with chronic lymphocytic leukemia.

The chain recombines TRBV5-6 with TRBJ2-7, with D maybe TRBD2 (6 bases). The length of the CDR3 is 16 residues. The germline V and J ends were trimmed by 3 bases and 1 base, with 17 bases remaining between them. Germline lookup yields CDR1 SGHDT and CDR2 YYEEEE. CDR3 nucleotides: TGTGCCAGCAGCTCCGCCTCGGGACTGGATTCCTACGAGCAGTACTTC. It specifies CASSSASGLDSYEQYF.

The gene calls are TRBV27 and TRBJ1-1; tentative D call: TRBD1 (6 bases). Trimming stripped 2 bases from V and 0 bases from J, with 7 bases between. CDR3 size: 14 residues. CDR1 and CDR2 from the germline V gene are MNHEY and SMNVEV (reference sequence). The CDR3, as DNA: TGTGCCAGCAGTTTACAGGGGCTGAACACTGAAGCTTTCTTT. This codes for CASSLQGLNTEAFF.

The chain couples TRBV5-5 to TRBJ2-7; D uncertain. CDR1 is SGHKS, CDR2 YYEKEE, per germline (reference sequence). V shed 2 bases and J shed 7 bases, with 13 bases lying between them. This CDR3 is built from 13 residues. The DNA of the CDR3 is TGTGCCAGCAGCTTAGAGTGGGCACGGGAGCAGTACTTC. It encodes CASSLEWAREQYF.

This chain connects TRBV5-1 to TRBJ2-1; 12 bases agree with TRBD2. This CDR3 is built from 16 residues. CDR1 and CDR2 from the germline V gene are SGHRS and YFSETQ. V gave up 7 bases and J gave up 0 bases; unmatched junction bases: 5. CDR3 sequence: CASDPGLAGSYNEQFF. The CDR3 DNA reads TGCGCCAGCGATCCGGGACTAGCGGGCTCCTACAATGAGCAGTTCTTC.

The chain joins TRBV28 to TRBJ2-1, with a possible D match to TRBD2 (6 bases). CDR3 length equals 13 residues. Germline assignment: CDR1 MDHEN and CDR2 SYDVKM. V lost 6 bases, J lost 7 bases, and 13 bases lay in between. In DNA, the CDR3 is TGTGCCAGCAGCAAGACACGGGGGAATGAGCAGTTCTTC. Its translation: CASSKTRGNEQFF.

The CDR3 loop is CASSYSRTGSLYEQYF. The CDR3 nucleotides are TGTGCCAGCAGTTACTCGAGGACAGGTTCCCTCTACGAGCAGTACTTC. The chain uses TRBV6-5 and TRBJ2-7, with 7 bases identical to TRBD1. Germline V gives CDR1 MNHEY, CDR2 SVGAGI. J lost 3 bases, V lost 0 bases, and 8 bases had no gene match. The CDR3 runs to 16 residues.

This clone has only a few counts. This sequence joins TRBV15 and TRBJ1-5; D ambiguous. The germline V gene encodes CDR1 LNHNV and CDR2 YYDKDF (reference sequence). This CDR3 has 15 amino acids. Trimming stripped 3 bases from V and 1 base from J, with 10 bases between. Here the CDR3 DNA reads TGTGCCACCAGCAGTCCCGATACAAGCAATCAGCCCCAGCATTTT. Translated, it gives CATSSPDTSNQPQHF.

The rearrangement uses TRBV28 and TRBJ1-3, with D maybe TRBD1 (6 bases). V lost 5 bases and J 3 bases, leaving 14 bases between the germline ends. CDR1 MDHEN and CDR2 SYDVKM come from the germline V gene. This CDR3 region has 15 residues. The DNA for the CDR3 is TGTGCCAGCAGTCTAGCAGGGGCGAGTGGAAACACCATATATTTT. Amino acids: CASSLAGASGNTIYF.

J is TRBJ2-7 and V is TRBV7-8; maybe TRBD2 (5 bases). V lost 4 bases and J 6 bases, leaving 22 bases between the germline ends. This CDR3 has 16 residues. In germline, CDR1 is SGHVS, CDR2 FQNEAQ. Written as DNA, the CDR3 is TGTGCCAGCAGCTCCCCAAATGGTCGGGATGTCTCCGAGCAGTACTTC. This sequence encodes CASSSPNGRDVSEQYF. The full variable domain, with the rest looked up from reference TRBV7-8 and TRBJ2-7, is GAGVSQSPRYKVAKRGQDVALRCDPISGHVSLFWYQQALGQGPEFLTYFQNEAQLDKSGLPSDRFFAERPEGSVSTLKIQRTQQEDSAVYLCASSSPNGRDVSEQYFGPGTRLTVT.

CDR3 nucleotides: TGTGCCAGCAGCTTACAGGGGGCCTACGAGCAGTACTTC. Translating gives CASSLQGAYEQYF. The chain carries TRBV7-2 and TRBJ2-7, with 7 bases lining up with TRBD1. This CDR3 region has 13 residues. V lost 2 bases, J lost 2 bases, and 0 bases stayed unmatched. Germline V CDR1 and CDR2: SGHTA, FQGNSA.

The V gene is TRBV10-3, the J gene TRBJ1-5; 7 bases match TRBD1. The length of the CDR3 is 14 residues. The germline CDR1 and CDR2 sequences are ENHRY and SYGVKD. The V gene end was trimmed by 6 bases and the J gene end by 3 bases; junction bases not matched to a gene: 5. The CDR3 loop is CAISEGQDNQPQHF. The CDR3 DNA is TGTGCCATCAGCGAAGGACAGGACAATCAGCCCCAGCATTTT.

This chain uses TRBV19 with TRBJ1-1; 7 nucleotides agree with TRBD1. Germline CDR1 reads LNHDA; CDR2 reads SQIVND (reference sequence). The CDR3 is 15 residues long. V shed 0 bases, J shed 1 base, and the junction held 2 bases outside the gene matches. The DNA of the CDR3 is TGTGCCAGTAGTATAGATCGGACAGGGAACACTGAAGCTTTCTTT. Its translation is CASSIDRTGNTEAFF.

In DNA form, the CDR3 reads TGTGCCAGCAATACAGACGACAGGGGGCGCGATGGCTACACCTTC. As protein: CASNTDDRGRDGYTF. The J gene is TRBJ1-2, the V gene TRBV2; the match to TRBD1 covers 10 bases. V was pared by 7 bases and J by 6 bases, with 11 bases of the junction left unmatched. This CDR3 is built from 15 residues. The germline V gene encodes CDR1 SNHLY and CDR2 FYNNEI.

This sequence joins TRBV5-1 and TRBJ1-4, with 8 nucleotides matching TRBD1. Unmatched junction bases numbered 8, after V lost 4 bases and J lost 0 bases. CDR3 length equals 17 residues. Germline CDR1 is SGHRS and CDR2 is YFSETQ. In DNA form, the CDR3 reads TGCGCCAGCAGCACGACAGGGGACGTGGCAACTAATGAAAAACTGTTTTTT. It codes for CASSTTGDVATNEKLFF.

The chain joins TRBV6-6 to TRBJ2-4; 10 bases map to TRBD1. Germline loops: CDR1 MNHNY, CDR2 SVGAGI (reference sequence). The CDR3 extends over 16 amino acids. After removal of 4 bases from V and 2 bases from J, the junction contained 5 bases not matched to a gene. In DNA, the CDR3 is TGTGCCAGCAGTTTAAGGGACAGGGGATCCAAAAACATTCAGTACTTC. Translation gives CASSLRDRGSKNIQYF.

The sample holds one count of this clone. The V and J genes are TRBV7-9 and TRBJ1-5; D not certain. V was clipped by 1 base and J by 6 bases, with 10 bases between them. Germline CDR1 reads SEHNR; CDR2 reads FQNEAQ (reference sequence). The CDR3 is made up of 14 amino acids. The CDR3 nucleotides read TGTGCCAGCAGCTTAGGATCAGAGCTTCAGCCCCAGCATTTT. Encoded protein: CASSLGSELQPQHF. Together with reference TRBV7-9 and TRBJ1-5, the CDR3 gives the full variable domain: DTGVSQNPRHKITKRGQNVTFRCDPISEHNRLYWYRQTLGQGPEFLTYFQNEAQLEKSRLLSDRFSAERPKGSFSTLEIQRTEQGDSAMYLCASSLGSELQPQHFGDGTRLSIL.

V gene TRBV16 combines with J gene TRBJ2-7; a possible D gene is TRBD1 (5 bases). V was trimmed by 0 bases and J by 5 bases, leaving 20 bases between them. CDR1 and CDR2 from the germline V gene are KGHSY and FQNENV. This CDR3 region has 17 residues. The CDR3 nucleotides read TGTGCCAGCAGCCAATCGAGGAGCTTCAGGGCCATCCACGAGCAGTACTTC. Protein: CASSQSRSFRAIHEQYF.

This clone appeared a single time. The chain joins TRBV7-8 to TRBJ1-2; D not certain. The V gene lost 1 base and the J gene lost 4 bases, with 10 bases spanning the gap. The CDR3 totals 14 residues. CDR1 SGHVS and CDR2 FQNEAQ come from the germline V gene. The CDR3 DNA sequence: TGTGCCAGCAGCTTAGGGATTGGAGGCTATGGCTACACCTTC. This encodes CASSLGIGGYGYTF.

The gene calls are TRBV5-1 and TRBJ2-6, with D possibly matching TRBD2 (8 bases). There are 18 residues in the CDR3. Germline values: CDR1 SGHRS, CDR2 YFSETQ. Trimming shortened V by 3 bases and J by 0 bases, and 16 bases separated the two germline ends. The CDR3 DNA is TGCGCCAGCAGCTCGGGAGGGACAGCCAGCTCTGGGGCCAACGTCCTGACTTTC. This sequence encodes CASSSGGTASSGANVLTF.

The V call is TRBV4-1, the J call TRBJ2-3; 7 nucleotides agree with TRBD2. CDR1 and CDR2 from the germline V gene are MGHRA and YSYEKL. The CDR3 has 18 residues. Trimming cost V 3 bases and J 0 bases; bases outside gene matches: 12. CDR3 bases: TGCGCCAGCAGCCAGGGGGGGTTTGCTTTGGAGAGCACAGATACGCAGTATTTT. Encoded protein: CASSQGGFALESTDTQYF.

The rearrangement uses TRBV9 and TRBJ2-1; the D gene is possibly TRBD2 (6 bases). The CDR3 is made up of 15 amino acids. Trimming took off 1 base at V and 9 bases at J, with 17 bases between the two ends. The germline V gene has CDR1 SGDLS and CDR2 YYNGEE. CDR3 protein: CASSVSAGTGGEQFF. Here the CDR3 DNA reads TGTGCCAGCAGCGTATCAGCGGGTACCGGCGGTGAGCAGTTCTTC.

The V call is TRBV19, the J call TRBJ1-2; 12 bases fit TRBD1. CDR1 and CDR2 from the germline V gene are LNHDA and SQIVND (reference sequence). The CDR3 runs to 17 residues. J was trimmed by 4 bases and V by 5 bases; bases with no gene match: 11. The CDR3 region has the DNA TGTGCCAGTAGTTCCCTCACGGGACAGGGGGCCCGCTATGGCTACACCTTC. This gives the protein CASSSLTGQGARYGYTF.

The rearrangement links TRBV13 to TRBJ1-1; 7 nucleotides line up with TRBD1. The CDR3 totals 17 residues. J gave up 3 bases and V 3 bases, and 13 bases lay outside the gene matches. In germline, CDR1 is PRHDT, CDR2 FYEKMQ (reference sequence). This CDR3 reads CASSFYRGLSLDTEAFF. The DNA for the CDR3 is TGTGCCAGCAGCTTTTACAGGGGATTGAGTCTGGACACTGAAGCTTTCTTT.